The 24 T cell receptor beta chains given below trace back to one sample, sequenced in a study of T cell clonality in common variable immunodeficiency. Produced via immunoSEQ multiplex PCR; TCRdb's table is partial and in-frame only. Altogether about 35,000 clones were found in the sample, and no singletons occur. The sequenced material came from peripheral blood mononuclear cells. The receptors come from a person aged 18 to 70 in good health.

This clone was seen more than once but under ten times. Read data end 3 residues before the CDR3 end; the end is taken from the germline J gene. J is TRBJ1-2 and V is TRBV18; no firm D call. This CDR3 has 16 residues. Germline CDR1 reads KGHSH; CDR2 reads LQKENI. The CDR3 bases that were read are TGTGCCAGCTCTCAGAGACTAGTTTCCTTCGCAGATACC. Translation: CASSQRLVSFADT. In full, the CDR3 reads CASSQRLVSFADTYTF.

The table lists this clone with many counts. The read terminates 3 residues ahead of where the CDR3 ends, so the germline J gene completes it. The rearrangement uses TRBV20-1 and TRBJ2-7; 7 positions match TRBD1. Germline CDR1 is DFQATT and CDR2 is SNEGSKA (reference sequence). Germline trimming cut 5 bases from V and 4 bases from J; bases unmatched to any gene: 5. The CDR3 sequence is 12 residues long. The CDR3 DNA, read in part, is TGCAGTGCTCGGGGACAGAGATACGAG. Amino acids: CSARGQRYE. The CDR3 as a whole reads CSARGQRYEQYF.

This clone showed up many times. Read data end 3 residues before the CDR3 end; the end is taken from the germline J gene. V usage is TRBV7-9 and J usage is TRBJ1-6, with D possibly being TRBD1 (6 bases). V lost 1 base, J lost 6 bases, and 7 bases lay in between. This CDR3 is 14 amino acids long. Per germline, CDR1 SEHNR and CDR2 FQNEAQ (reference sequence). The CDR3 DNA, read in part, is TGTGCCAGCAGCTTAGTACAGGGTAATTCACCC. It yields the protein CASSLVQGNSP. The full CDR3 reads CASSLVQGNSPLHF.

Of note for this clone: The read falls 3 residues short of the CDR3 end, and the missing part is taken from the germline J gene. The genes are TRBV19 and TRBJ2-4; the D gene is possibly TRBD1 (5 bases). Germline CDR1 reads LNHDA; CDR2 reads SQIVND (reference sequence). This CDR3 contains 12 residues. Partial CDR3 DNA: TGTGCCAGTAAAACAGGCCCATATGGT. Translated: CASKTGPYG. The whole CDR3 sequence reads CASKTGPYGQYF.

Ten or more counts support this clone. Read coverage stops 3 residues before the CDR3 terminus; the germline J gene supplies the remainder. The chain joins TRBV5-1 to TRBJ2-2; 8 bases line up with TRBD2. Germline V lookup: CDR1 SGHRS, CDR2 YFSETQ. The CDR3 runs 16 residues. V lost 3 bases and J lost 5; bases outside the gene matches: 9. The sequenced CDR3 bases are TGCGCCAGCAGCTCGGGAGCGGGAGATCAAACCGGGGAG. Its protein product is CASSSGAGDQTGE. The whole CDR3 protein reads CASSSGAGDQTGELFF.

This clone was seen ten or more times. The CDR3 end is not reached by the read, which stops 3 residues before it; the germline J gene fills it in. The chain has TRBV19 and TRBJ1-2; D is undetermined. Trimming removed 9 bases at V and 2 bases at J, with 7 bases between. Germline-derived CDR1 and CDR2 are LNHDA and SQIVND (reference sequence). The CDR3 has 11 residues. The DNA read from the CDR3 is TGTGCCAGCAAAAGGAACTATGGC. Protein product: CASKRNYG. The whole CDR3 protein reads CASKRNYGYTF.

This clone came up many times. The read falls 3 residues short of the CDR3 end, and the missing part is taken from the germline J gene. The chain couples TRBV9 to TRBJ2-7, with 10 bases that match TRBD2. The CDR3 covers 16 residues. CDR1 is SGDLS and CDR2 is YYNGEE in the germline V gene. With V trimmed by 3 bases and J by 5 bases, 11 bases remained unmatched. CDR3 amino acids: CASSGGSSGSFHEQYF. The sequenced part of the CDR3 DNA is TGTGCCAGCAGCGGAGGATCTAGCGGGAGTTTTCACGAG. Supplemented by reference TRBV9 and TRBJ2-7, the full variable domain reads DSGVTQTPKHLITATGQRVTLRCSPRSGDLSVYWYQQSLDQGLQFLIQYYNGEERAKGNILERFSAQQFPDLHSELNLSSLELGDSALYFCASSGGSSGSFHEQYFGPGTRLTVT.

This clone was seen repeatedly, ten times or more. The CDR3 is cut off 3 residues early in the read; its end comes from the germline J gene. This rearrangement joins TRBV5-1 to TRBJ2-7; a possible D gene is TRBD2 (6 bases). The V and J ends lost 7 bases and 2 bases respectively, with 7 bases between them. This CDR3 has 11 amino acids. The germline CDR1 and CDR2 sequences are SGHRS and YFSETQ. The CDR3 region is CASGGAYEQYF. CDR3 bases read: TGCGCCAGCGGCGGGGCCTACGAG.

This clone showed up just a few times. CDR3 in amino acids: CAWRGQGNTGELFF. Partial CDR3 DNA: TGTGCCTGGAGGGGACAGGGAAACACCGGGGAG. The gene calls are TRBV30 and TRBJ2-2, with 9 bases aligning to TRBD1. The read falls 3 residues short of the CDR3 end, and the missing part is taken from the germline J gene. V was pared by 3 bases and J by 2 bases, with 1 base of the junction left unmatched. Germline CDR1 and CDR2: GTSNPN and SVGIG (reference sequence). This CDR3 is built from 14 residues.

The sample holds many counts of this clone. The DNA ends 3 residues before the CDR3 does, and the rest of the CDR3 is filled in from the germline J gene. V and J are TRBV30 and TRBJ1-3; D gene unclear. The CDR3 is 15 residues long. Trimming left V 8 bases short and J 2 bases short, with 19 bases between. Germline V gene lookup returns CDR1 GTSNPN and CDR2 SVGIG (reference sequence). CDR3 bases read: TGTGCCGCCAAGGTGCTGGGCGCCCCTGGAAACACC. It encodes CAAKVLGAPGNT. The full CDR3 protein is CAAKVLGAPGNTIYF. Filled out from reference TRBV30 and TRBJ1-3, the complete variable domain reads SQTIHQWPATLVQPVGSPLSLECTVEGTSNPNLYWYRQAAGRGLQLLFYSVGIGQISSEVPQNLSASRPQDRQFILSSKKLLLSDSGFYLCAAKVLGAPGNTIYFGEGSWLTVV.

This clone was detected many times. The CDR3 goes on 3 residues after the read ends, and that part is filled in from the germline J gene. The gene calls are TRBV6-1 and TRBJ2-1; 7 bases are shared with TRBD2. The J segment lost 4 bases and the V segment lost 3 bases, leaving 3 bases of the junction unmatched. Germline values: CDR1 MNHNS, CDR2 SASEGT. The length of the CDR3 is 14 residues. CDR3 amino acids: CASSEVAGYNEQFF. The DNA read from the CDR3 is TGTGCCAGCAGTGAGGTAGCGGGTTACAATGAG.

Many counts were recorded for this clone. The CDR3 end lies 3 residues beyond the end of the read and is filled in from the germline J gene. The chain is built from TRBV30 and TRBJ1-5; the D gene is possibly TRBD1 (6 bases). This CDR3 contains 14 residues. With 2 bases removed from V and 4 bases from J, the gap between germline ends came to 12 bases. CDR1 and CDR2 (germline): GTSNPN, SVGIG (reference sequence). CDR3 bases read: TGTGCCTGGAGTTTTAAACAGGGAAATCAGCCC. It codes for CAWSFKQGNQP. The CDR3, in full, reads CAWSFKQGNQPQHF.

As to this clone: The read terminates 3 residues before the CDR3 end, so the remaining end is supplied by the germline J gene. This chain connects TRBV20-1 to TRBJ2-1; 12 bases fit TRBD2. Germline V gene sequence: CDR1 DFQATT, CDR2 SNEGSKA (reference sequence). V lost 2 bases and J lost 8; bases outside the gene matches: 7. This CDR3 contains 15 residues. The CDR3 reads CSARTLAGGLDEQFF. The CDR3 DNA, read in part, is TGCAGTGCTAGAACGCTAGCGGGAGGGCTCGATGAG.

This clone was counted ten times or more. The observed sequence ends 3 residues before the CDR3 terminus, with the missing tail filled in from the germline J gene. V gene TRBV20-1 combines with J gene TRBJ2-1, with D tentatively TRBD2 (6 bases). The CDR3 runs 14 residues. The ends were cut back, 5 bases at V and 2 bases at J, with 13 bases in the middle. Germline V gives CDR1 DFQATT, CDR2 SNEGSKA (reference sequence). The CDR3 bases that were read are TGCAGTGCTCTCGGGACTTCAACCTACAATGAG. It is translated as CSALGTSTYNE. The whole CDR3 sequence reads CSALGTSTYNEQFF.

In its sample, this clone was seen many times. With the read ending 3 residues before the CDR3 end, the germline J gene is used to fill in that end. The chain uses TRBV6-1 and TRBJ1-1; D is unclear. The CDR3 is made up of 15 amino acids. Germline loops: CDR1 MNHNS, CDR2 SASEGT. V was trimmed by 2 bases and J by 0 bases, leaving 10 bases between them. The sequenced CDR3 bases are TGTGCCAGCAGTGAACAGGCACTCATGAACACTGAA. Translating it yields CASSEQALMNTE. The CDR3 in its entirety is CASSEQALMNTEAFF.

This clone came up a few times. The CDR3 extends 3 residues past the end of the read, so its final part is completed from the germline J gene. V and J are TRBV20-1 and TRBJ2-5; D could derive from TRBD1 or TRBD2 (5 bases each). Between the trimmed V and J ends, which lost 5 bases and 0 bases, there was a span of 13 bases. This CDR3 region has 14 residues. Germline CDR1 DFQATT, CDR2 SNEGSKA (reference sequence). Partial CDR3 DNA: TGCAGTGCTGGGAGACAGCCTCACCAAGAGACC. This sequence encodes CSAGRQPHQET. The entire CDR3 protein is CSAGRQPHQETQYF.

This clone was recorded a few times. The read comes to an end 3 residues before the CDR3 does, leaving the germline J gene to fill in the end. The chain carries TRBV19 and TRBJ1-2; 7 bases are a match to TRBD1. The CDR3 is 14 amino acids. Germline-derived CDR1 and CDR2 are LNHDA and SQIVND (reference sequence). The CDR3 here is CASSLQGTYNDYTF. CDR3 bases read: TGTGCCAGTAGTTTACAGGGGACGTACAATGAC.

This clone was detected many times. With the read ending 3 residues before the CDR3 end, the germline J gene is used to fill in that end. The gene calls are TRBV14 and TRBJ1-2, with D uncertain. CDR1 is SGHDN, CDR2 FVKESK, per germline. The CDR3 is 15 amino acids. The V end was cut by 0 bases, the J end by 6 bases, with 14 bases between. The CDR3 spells CASSQEIGVSNGYTF. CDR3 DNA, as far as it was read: TGTGCCAGCAGCCAAGAGATCGGGGTTAGCAATGGC.

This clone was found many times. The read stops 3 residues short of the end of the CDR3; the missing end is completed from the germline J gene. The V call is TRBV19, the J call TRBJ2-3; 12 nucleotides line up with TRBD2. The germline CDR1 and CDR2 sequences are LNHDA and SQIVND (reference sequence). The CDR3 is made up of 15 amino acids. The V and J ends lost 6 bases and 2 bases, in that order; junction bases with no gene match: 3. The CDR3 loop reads CASRTSGSATDTQYF. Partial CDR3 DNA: TGTGCCAGTAGGACTAGCGGGAGCGCCACAGATACG.

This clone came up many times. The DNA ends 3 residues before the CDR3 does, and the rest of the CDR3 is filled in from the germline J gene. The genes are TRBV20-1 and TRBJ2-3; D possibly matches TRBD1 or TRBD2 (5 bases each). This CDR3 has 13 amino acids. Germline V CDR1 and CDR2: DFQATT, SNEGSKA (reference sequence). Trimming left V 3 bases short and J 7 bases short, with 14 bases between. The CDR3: CSARGPEGNTQYF. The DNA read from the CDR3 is TGCAGTGCTAGGGGGCCAGAGGGAAATACG.

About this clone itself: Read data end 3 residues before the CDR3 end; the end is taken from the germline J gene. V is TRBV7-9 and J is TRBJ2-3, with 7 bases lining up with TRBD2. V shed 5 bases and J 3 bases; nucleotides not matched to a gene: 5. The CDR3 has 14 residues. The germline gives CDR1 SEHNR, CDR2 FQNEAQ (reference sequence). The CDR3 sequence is CASSRTAGTDTQYF. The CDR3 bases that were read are TGTGCCAGCAGCCGCACAGCGGGGACAGATACG. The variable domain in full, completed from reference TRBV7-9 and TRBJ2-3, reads DTGVSQNPRHKITKRGQNVTFRCDPISEHNRLYWYRQTLGQGPEFLTYFQNEAQLEKSRLLSDRFSAERPKGSFSTLEIQRTEQGDSAMYLCASSRTAGTDTQYFGPGTRLTVL.

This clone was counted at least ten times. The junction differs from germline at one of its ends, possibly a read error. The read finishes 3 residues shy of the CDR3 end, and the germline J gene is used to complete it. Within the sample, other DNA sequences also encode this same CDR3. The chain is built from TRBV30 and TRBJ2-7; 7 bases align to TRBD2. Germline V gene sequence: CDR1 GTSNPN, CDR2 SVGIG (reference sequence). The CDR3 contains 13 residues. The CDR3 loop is CALTGSGGGEQYF. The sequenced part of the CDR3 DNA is TGCGCCCTCACGGGTAGCGGCGGGGGCGAG.

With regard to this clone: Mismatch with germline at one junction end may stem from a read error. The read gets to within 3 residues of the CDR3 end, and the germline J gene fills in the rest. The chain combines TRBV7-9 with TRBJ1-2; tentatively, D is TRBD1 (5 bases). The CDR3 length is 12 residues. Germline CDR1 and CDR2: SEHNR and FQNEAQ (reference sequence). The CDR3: CVSSVQGGGYTF. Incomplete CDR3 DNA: TGTGTCAGCAGCGTCCAGGGAGGTGGC.

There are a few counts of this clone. Partial CDR3 DNA: TGTGCCAGCAGTGAGCCTAGCGGGAGTGGGGGGGAGACC. Protein product: CASSEPSGSGGET. In full, the CDR3 reads CASSEPSGSGGETQYF. The chain uses TRBV2 and TRBJ2-5; 10 bases agree with TRBD2. The DNA ends 3 residues before the CDR3 does, and the rest of the CDR3 is filled in from the germline J gene. V shed 3 bases and J 5 bases; nucleotides not matched to a gene: 9. The CDR3 runs to 16 residues. Germline V gene lookup returns CDR1 SNHLY and CDR2 FYNNEI.